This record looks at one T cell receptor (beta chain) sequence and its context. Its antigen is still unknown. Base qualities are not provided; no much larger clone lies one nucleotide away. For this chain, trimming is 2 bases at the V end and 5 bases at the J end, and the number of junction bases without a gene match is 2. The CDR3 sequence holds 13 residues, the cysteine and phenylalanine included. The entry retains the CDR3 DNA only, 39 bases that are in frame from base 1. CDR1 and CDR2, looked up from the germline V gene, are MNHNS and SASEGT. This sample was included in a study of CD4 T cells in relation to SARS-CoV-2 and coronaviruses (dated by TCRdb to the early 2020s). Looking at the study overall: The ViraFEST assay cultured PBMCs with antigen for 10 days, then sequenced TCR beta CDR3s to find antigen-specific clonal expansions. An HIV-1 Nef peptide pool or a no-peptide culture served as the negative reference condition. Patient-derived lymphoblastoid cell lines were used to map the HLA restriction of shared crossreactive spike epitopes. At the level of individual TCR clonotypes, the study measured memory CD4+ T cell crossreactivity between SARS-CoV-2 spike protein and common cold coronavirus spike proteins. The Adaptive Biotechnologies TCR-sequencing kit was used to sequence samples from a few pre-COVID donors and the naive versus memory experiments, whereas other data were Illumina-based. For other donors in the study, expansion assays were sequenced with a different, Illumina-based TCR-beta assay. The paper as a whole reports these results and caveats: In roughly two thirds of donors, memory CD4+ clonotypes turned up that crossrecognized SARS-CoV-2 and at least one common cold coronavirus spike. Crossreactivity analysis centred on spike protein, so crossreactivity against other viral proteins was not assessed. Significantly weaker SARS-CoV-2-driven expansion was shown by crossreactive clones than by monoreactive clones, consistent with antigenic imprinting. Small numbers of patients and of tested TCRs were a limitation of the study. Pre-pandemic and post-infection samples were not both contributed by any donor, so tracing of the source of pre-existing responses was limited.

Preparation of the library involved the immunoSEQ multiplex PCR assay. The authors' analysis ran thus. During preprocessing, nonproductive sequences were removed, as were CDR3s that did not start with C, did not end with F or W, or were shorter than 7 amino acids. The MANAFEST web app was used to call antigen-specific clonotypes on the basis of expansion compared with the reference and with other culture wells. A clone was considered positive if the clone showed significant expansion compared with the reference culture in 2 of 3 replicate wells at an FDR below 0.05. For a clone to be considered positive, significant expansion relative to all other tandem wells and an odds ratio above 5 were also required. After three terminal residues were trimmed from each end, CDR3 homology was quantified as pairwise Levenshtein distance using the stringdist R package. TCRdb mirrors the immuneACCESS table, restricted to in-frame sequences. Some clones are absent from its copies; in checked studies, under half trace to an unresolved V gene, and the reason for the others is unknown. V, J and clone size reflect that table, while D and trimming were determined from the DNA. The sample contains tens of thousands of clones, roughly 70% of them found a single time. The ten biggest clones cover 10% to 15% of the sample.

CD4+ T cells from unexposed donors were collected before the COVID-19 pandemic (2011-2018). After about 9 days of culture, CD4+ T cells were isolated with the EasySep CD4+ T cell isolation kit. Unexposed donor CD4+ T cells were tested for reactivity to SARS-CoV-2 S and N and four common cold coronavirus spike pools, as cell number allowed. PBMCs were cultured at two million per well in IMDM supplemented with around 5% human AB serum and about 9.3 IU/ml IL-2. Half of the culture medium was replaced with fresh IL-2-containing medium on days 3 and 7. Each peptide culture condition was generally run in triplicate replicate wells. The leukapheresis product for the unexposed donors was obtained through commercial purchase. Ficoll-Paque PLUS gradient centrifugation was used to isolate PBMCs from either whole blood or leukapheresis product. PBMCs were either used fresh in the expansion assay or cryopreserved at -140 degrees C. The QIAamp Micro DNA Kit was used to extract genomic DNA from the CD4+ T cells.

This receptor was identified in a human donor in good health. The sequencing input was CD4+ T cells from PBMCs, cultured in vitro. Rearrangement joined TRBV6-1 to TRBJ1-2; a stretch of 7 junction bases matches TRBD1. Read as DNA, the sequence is TGTGCCAGCAGTGAAAACAGGGGATATGGCTACACCTTC. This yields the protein CASSENRGYGYTF.